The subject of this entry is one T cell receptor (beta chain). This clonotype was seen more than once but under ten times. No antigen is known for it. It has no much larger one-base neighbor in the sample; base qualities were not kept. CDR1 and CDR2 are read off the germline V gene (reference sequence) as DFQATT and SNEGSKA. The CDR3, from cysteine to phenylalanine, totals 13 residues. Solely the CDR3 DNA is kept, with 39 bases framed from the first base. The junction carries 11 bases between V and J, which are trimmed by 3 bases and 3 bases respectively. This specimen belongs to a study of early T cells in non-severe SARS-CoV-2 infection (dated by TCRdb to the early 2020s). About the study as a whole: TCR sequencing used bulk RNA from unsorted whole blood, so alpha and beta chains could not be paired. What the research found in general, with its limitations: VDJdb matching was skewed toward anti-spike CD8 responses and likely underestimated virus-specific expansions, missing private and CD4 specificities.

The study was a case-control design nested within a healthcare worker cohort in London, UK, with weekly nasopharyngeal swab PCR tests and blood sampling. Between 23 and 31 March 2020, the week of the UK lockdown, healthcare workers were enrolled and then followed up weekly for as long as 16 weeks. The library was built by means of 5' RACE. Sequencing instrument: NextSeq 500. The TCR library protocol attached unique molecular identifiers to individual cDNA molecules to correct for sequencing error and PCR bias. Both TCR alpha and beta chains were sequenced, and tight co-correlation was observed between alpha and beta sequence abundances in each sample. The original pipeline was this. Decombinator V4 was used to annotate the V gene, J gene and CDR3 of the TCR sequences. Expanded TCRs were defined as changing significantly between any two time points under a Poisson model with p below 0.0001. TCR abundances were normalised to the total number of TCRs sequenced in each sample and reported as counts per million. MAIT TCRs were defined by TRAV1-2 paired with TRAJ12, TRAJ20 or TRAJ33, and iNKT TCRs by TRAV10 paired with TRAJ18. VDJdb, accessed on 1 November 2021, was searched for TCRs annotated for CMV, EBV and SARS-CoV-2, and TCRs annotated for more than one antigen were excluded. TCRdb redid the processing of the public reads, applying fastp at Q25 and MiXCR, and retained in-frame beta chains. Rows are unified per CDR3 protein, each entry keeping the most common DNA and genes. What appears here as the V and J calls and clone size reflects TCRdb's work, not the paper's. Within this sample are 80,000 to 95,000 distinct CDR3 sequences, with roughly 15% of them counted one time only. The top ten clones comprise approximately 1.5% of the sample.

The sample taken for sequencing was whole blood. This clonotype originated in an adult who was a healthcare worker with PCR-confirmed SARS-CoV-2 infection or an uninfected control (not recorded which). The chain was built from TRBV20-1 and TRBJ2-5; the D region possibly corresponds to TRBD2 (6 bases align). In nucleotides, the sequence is TGCAGTGCTAGTGGGGAGGCTGAAGAGACCCAGTACTTC. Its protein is CSASGEAEETQYF.